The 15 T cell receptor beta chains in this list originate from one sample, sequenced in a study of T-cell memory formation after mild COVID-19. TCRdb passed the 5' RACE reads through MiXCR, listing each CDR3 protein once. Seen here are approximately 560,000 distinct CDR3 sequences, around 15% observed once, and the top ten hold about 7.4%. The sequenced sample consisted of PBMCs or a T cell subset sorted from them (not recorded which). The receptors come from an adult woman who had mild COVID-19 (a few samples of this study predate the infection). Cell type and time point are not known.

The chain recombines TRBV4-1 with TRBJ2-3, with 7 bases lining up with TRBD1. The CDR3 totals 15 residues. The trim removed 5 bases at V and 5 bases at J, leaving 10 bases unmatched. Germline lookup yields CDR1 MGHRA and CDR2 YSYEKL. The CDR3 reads CASSYDREAGDTQYF. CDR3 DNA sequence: TGCGCCAGCAGCTACGACAGGGAAGCAGGAGATACGCAGTATTTT.

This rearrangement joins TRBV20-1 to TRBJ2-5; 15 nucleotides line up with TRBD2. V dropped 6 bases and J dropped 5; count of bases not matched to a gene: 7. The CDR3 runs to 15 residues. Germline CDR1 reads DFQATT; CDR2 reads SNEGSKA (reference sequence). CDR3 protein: CSAPGGTSGRETQYF. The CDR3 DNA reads TGCAGTGCGCCCGGCGGGACTAGCGGGAGGGAGACCCAGTACTTC.

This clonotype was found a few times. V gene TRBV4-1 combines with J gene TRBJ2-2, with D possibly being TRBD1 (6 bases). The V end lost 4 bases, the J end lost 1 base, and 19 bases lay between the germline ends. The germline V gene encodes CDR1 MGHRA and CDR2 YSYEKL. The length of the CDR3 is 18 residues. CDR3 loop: CASSRGVSPGQNTGELFF. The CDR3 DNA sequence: TGCGCCAGCAGCCGAGGGGTTAGTCCGGGACAGAACACCGGGGAGCTGTTTTTT.

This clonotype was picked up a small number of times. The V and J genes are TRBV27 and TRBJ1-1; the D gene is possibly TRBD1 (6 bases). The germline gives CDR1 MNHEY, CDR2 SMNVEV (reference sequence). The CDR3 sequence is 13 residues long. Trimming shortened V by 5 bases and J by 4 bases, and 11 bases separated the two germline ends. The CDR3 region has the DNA TGTGCCAGCAGTCAAACAGGGTTCACTGAAGCTTTCTTT. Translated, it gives CASSQTGFTEAFF.

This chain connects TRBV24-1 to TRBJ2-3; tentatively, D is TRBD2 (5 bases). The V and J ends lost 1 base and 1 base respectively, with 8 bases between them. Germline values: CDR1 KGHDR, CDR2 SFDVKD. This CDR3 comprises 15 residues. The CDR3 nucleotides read TGTGCCACCAGTGATTTTAGGACTGGCACAGATACGCAGTATTTT. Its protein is CATSDFRTGTDTQYF.

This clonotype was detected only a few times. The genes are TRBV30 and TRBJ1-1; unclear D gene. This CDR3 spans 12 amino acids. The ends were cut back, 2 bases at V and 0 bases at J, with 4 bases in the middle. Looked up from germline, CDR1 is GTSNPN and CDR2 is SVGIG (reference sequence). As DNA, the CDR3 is TGTGCCTGGAGTACTCTGAACACTGAAGCTTTCTTT. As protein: CAWSTLNTEAFF.

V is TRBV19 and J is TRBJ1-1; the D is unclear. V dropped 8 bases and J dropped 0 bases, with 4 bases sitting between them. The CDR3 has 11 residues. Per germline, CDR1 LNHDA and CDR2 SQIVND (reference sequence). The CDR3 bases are TGTGCCAGTTTATTGAACACTGAAGCTTTCTTT. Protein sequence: CASLLNTEAFF.

The CDR3, as DNA: TGTGCCAGCAGCTCCCTTCCTACAGGGGGGGTCTCCTACGAGCAGTACTTC. Amino acid sequence: CASSSLPTGGVSYEQYF. This chain joins TRBV7-9 and TRBJ2-7, with a tentative D call TRBD1 (8 bases). This CDR3 region has 17 residues. CDR1 SEHNR and CDR2 FQNEAQ come from the germline V gene (reference sequence). Trimming took 4 bases from V and 0 from J, leaving 19 bases between them.

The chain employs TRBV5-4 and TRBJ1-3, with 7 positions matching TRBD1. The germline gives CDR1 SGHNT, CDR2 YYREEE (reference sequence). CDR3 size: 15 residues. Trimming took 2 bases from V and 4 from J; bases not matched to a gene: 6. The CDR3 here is CASSLEGAEGNTIYF. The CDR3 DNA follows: TGTGCCAGCAGCTTAGAGGGGGCAGAAGGAAACACCATATATTTT.

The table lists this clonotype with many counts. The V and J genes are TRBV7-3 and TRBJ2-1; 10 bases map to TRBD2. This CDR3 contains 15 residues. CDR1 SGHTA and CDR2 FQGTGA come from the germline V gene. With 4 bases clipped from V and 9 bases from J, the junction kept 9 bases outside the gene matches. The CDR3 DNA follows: TGTGCCAGCAGCTCGGCTAGCGGGGGAGCTGCTGAGCAGTTCTTC. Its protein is CASSSASGGAAEQFF.

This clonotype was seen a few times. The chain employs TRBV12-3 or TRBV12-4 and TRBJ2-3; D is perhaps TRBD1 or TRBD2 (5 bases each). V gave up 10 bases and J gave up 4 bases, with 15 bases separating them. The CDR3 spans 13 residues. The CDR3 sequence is CATARGRADTQYF. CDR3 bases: TGTGCCACCGCGAGGGGCCGCGCAGATACGCAGTATTTT.

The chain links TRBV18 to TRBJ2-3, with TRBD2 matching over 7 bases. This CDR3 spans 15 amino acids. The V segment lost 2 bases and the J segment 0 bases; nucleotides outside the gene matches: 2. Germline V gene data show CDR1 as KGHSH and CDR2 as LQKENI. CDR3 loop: CASSPRTRSTDTQYF. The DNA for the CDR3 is TGTGCCAGCTCACCAAGGACTAGGAGCACAGATACGCAGTATTTT.

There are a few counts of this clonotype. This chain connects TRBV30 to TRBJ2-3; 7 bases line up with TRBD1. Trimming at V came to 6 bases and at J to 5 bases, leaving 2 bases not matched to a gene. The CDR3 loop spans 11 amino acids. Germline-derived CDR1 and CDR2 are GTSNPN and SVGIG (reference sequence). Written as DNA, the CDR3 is TGTGCCTGCCACAGGGGAGATACGCAGTATTTT. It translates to CACHRGDTQYF.

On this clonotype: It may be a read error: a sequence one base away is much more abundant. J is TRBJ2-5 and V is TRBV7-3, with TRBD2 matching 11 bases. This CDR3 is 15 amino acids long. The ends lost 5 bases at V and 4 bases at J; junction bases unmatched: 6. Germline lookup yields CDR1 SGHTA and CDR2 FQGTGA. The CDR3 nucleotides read TGTGCCAGCAGCACGACTAGCGGGATGGGAGAGACCCAGTACTTC. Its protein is CASSTTSGMGETQYF.

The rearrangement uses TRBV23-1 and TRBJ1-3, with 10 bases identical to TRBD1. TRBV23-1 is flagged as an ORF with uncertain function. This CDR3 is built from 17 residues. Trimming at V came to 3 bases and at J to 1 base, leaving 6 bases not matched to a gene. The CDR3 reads CASSQLPGQGSGNTIYF. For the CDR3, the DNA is TGCGCCAGCAGTCAGTTGCCGGGACAGGGGTCTGGAAACACCATATATTTT.